The 26 T cell receptor beta chains presented below share a single source sample, sequenced in a study of blood T cell repertoires in COVID-19. Produced via immunoSEQ multiplex PCR; TCRdb's table is partial and in-frame only. The data hold 180,000 or so clones, with approximately 85% observed a single time. The specimen sequenced was peripheral blood. Receptors originate from a man in his 60s with acute or convalescent COVID-19.

The chain combines TRBV12-3 or TRBV12-4 with TRBJ2-1, with 9 bases fitting TRBD1. The V and J ends lost 6 bases and 7 bases, in that order; junction bases with no gene match: 4. The CDR3 consists of 13 residues. CDR3 amino acids: CASRGQGGNEQFF. The DNA of the CDR3 is TGTGCCAGCAGGGGACAGGGAGGGAATGAGCAGTTCTTC.

The chain couples TRBV3-1 (or the pseudogene TRBV3-2) to TRBJ2-1, with TRBD2 matching 11 bases. This CDR3 comprises 16 residues. V lost 1 base to trimming and J lost 9 bases; unmatched junction nucleotides: 8. Germline-derived CDR1 and CDR2 are LGHDT and YNNKEL (reference sequence). The CDR3 DNA sequence: TGTGCCAGCAGCCAAGGGGGACTAGCGGTTTGGGGTGAGCAGTTCTTC. Its protein product is CASSQGGLAVWGEQFF.

The chain uses TRBV30 and TRBJ1-4, with 7 bases lining up with TRBD1. The CDR3 is 14 residues long. Looked up from germline, CDR1 is GTSNPN and CDR2 is SVGIG (reference sequence). The ends lost 4 bases at V and 3 bases at J; junction bases unmatched: 5. CDR3 loop: CAWNRGGSNEKLFF. The CDR3 nucleotides are TGTGCCTGGAACAGGGGAGGATCTAATGAAAAACTGTTTTTT.

The chain recombines TRBV4-3 with TRBJ2-3, with D perhaps matching TRBD2 (6 bases). The V end lost 3 bases, the J end lost 0 bases, and 13 bases lay between the germline ends. Germline values: CDR1 LGHNA, CDR2 YSLEER. The CDR3 contains 16 residues. This chain's CDR3 is CASSHTIGTSTDTQYF. CDR3 DNA sequence: TGCGCCAGCAGCCACACGATCGGGACTAGCACAGATACGCAGTATTTT.

This clone was seen a single time. V gene TRBV7-8 combines with J gene TRBJ2-7, with TRBD2 matching 7 bases. Germline CDR1 SGHVS, CDR2 FQNEAQ. This CDR3 region has 14 residues. V shed 5 bases and J 4 bases; nucleotides not matched to a gene: 8. In nucleotides, the CDR3 is TGTGCCAGCAGCCCTCTAGCGGAGATGTACGAGCAGTACTTC. Amino acid sequence: CASSPLAEMYEQYF.

The rearrangement links TRBV19 to TRBJ1-5, with 7 positions matching TRBD1. With 7 bases clipped from V and 1 base from J, the junction kept 4 bases outside the gene matches. The CDR3 is 14 amino acids. Germline V lookup: CDR1 LNHDA, CDR2 SQIVND (reference sequence). The CDR3 DNA reads as TGTGCCAGTAATAGACAGGGAAGCAATCAGCCCCAGCATTTT. Encoded protein: CASNRQGSNQPQHF.

The genes are TRBV7-3 and TRBJ2-1; 14 bases are a match to TRBD2. Germline CDR1 is SGHTA and CDR2 is FQGTGA. The trim removed 5 bases at V and 4 bases at J, leaving 1 base unmatched. This CDR3 is built from 15 residues. The CDR3 here is CASSGLAGGYNEQFF. CDR3 bases: TGTGCCAGCAGCGGACTAGCGGGAGGTTACAATGAGCAGTTCTTC.

This clone appeared once. The rearrangement joins TRBV5-4 to TRBJ2-5; a possible D gene is TRBD1 (7 bases). The length of the CDR3 is 16 residues. CDR1 and CDR2 (germline): SGHNT, YYREEE (reference sequence). V was shortened by 3 bases and J by 3 bases, with 18 bases between the two germline ends. Written as DNA, the CDR3 is TGTGCCAGCAGCTGGCGACAGGGAAGGGGGGAAGAGACCCAGTACTTC. The encoded protein is CASSWRQGRGEETQYF.

Points on this clone: A read error may produce the germline difference seen at one junction end. This chain joins TRBV7-7 and TRBJ1-2; 7 bases are shared with TRBD1. In germline, CDR1 is SSHAT, CDR2 FNYEAQ (reference sequence). The CDR3 totals 15 residues. The CDR3 is CASTALTGTGYGYTF. CDR3 nucleotides: TGTGCTAGCACCGCCTTGACAGGGACTGGCTATGGCTACACCTTC.

The chain employs TRBV27 and TRBJ2-7, with 9 positions matching TRBD1. The CDR3 runs 14 residues. The V gene end was trimmed by 6 bases and the J gene end by 4 bases; junction bases not matched to a gene: 7. CDR1 MNHEY and CDR2 SMNVEV come from the germline V gene (reference sequence). This CDR3 reads CASSYRGRVYEQYF. In DNA, the CDR3 is TGTGCCAGCAGCTACAGGGGGCGGGTTTACGAGCAGTACTTC.

A few counts support this clone. The CDR3 sequence: CASSRERLALKRDEQFF. As DNA, the CDR3 is TGCGCCAGCAGCCGGGAGAGACTAGCCCTTAAGCGGGATGAGCAGTTCTTC. The chain has TRBV4-1 and TRBJ2-1; 7 bases fit TRBD2. Unmatched junction bases numbered 17, after V lost 4 bases and J lost 8 bases. Per germline, CDR1 MGHRA and CDR2 YSYEKL. This CDR3 spans 17 amino acids.

Written as DNA, the CDR3 is TGCGCCAGCAGCCAAGGATTAGGTGCCGGCAGGGTGAGCTCTGGGGCCAACGTCCTGACTTTC. Its protein is CASSQGLGAGRVSSGANVLTF. The J gene is TRBJ2-6, the V gene TRBV4-1, with TRBD1 as a possible D gene (5 bases). Deletions cut 1 base from V and 0 bases from J, with 22 bases between. CDR1 and CDR2 (germline): MGHRA, YSYEKL. This CDR3 has 21 residues.

The genes are TRBV19 and TRBJ2-3, with 8 bases aligning to TRBD2. The V gene end was trimmed by 10 bases and the J gene end by 3 bases; junction bases not matched to a gene: 12. This CDR3 region has 15 residues. Germline loops: CDR1 LNHDA, CDR2 SQIVND (reference sequence). CDR3 bases: TGTGCCACTAGCGGGCGGGAAGTTGGAACAGATACGCAGTATTTT. This translates into CATSGREVGTDTQYF.

The J gene is TRBJ2-7, the V gene TRBV28; 8 nucleotides line up with TRBD2. Per the germline V gene, CDR1 is MDHEN and CDR2 is SYDVKM. This CDR3 has 16 residues. V was clipped by 1 base and J by 3 bases; unmatched bases: 8. Here the CDR3 reads CASSLFSSSGFYEQYF. The CDR3 DNA follows: TGTGCCAGCAGTTTATTTTCGTCTAGCGGGTTCTACGAGCAGTACTTC. Drawing the rest from reference TRBV28 and TRBJ2-7, the complete variable domain is DVKVTQSSRYLVKRTGEKVFLECVQDMDHENMFWYRQDPGLGLRLIYFSYDVKMKEKGDIPEGYSVSREKKERFSLILESASTNQTSMYLCASSLFSSSGFYEQYFGPGTRLTVT.

This clone was detected once. The chain uses TRBV12-5 and TRBJ1-5, with 9 bases lining up with TRBD1. There are 19 residues in the CDR3. V dropped 2 bases and J dropped 0; count of bases not matched to a gene: 11. The germline gives CDR1 LGHNT, CDR2 FRNRAP. In nucleotides, the CDR3 is TGTGCTAGTGGTTTGAGAACAGGGGGCCCTCTCTATAGCAATCAGCCCCAGCATTTT. This gives the protein CASGLRTGGPLYSNQPQHF.

The CDR3, as DNA: TGTGCCAGTAGTATAGATCATAGCAGAGCTTACTACGAGCAGTACTTC. Amino acid sequence: CASSIDHSRAYYEQYF. V is TRBV19 and J is TRBJ2-7; the D is unclear. Per germline, CDR1 LNHDA and CDR2 SQIVND (reference sequence). There are 16 residues in the CDR3. The ends were cut back, 0 bases at V and 3 bases at J, with 15 bases in the middle.

The gene calls are TRBV15 and TRBJ1-6, with D tentatively TRBD1 (5 bases). The CDR3 consists of 14 residues. Trimming shortened V by 1 base and J by 5 bases, and 6 bases separated the two germline ends. The V gene's germline CDR1 is LNHNV and CDR2 YYDKDF (reference sequence). The DNA for the CDR3 is TGTGCCACCAGCAGAGGACAGAATAATTCACCCCTCCACTTT. It specifies CATSRGQNNSPLHF.

This chain uses TRBV19 with TRBJ2-1; 12 bases map to TRBD2. Germline V lookup: CDR1 LNHDA, CDR2 SQIVND (reference sequence). Losses at the gene ends were 4 bases for V and 8 bases for J; bases not matched to a gene: 15. The CDR3 loop spans 18 amino acids. The CDR3 nucleotides are TGTGCCAGTAGTACCCCTAGCGGGAGGGCCCCAGACAGGGATGAGCAGTTCTTC. This sequence encodes CASSTPSGRAPDRDEQFF.

This chain connects TRBV6-4 to TRBJ1-5, with 8 bases identical to TRBD1. Germline CDR1 is MRHNA and CDR2 is SNTAGT. CDR3 length: 18 residues. J gave up 2 bases and V 2 bases, and 11 bases lay outside the gene matches. The CDR3 bases are TGTGCCAGCAGTGACCGTGGGACAGGCTTTTGGGGCAATCAGCCCCAGCATTTT. Amino acids: CASSDRGTGFWGNQPQHF.

In this sample, this clone turned up once. The V call is TRBV10-3, the J call TRBJ2-7; 8 bases align to TRBD1. The CDR3 length is 15 residues. The ends lost 8 bases at V and 3 bases at J; junction bases unmatched: 12. The V gene's germline CDR1 is ENHRY and CDR2 SYGVKD. The DNA of the CDR3 is TGTGCCATCTGGCCCGGGACAGGCGGTAACTACGAGCAGTACTTC. Its translation is CAIWPGTGGNYEQYF.

The chain combines TRBV7-6 with TRBJ2-3; 9 bases match TRBD1. The CDR3 consists of 15 residues. The junction had 4 bases not matched to a gene; V was cut back by 5 bases and J by 1 base. Germline CDR1 reads SGHVS; CDR2 reads FNYEAQ. The CDR3 nucleotides read TGTGCCAGCAGCGCAAGGACAGGGGGCACAGATACGCAGTATTTT. It encodes CASSARTGGTDTQYF.

This clone was observed a handful of times. The J gene is TRBJ2-1, the V gene TRBV7-8, with TRBD2 matching 16 bases. This CDR3 comprises 18 residues. The junction had 9 bases not matched to a gene; V was cut back by 5 bases and J by 5 bases. Looked up from germline, CDR1 is SGHVS and CDR2 is FQNEAQ. The CDR3 DNA sequence: TGTGCCAGCAGCCTTCACTTGGGACTAGCGGGAGGGAACAATGAGCAGTTCTTC. Its protein product is CASSLHLGLAGGNNEQFF.

The chain has TRBV7-3 and TRBJ2-2; TRBD2 aligns across 7 bases. Germline CDR1 and CDR2: SGHTA and FQGTGA. The CDR3 length is 17 residues. The junction had 13 bases not matched to a gene; V was cut back by 5 bases and J by 4 bases. CDR3 sequence (DNA): TGTGCCAGCAGCCCCACCGGGAGGACGAGGGGCACCGGGGAGCTGTTTTTT. It specifies CASSPTGRTRGTGELFF. Looking up the rest from reference TRBV7-3 and TRBJ2-2 gives the full variable domain: GAGVSQTPSNKVTEKGKYVELRCDPISGHTALYWYRQSLGQGPEFLIYFQGTGAADDSGLPNDRFFAVRPEGSVSTLKIQRTERGDSAVYLCASSPTGRTRGTGELFFGEGSRLTVL.

The gene calls are TRBV27 and TRBJ2-7; 9 nucleotides line up with TRBD1. Germline CDR1 MNHEY, CDR2 SMNVEV (reference sequence). V shed 5 bases, J shed 3 bases, and the junction held 8 bases outside the gene matches. This CDR3 is 15 amino acids long. The CDR3 DNA follows: TGTGCCAGCAGTCGACAGGGGGTAAAACTCTACGAGCAGTACTTC. Amino acid sequence: CASSRQGVKLYEQYF.

This chain uses TRBV11-2 with TRBJ2-2; possible D gene TRBD2, 5 bases. The CDR3 contains 19 residues. The germline CDR1 and CDR2 sequences are SGHAT and FQNNGV. Trimming left V 5 bases short and J 6 bases short, with 28 bases between. The CDR3 region is CASSPDPVTVAHIPGELFF. CDR3 DNA: TGTGCCAGCAGCCCCGACCCCGTGACTGTAGCGCATATACCCGGGGAGCTGTTTTTT.

V is TRBV9 and J is TRBJ2-5, with D perhaps matching TRBD1 (6 bases). Between the trimmed V and J ends, which lost 3 bases and 4 bases, there was a span of 16 bases. Germline V gives CDR1 SGDLS, CDR2 YYNGEE. The CDR3 loop spans 15 amino acids. CDR3 coding DNA: TGTGCCAGCAGCGCCACCCGGGACACCCCAGAGACCCAGTACTTC. This translates into CASSATRDTPETQYF.